A selection of T cell receptor beta chains follows, all from one sample in a study of blood T cell repertoires in COVID-19. TCRdb keeps only in-frame clones here, not all; method: immunoSEQ multiplex PCR. This table has just over 650,000 clones, 85% to 90% appearing once. Sequenced sample: peripheral blood. These receptor sequences come from a woman between 18 and 29 years old with acute or convalescent COVID-19. Both conserved end residues are part of each CDR3. D genes are given only for firm matches. Some rows mark clone size as missing; the rest say once, few, many or name a class of expanded clone.

clone_size | j_call | v_call | d_call | cdr3_nt | cdr3_aa
NA | TRBJ2-5 | TRBV7-9 | NA | TGTGCCAGCAGCTTAGGGGGGGTAGAGACCCAGTACTTC | CASSLGGVETQYF
NA | TRBJ2-3 | TRBV9 | NA | TGTGCCAGCAGCGTTGCGGGGTGGGGCACAGATACGCAGTATTTT | CASSVAGWGTDTQYF
NA | TRBJ1-2 | TRBV18 | NA | TGTGCCAGCTCACCACCGGCAGGGTCGTTTGAGCTCTATGGCTACACCTTC | CASSPPAGSFELYGYTF
NA | TRBJ1-5 | TRBV3-1/TRBV3-2 | NA | TGTGCCAGCAGCCTTTATAGCAATCAGCCCCAGCATTTT | CASSLYSNQPQHF
NA | TRBJ2-7 | TRBV24-1 | NA | TGTGCCACCAGTGAAGCAGGAAGCTCCTACGAGCAGTACTTC | CATSEAGSSYEQYF
NA | TRBJ2-2 | TRBV6-5 | NA | TGTGCCAGCAGTCACCGGGACATATCCACCGGGGAGCTGTTTTTT | CASSHRDISTGELFF
once | TRBJ2-1 | TRBV4-2 | TRBD2 | TGTGCCAGCAGCCAAGGGACTAGCGGGGGGGCCAATGAGCAGTTCTTC | CASSQGTSGGANEQFF
NA | TRBJ1-2 | TRBV3-1/TRBV3-2 | TRBD1 | TGTGCCAGCAGTCACTACAGGGGCTATTGGTATGGCTACACCTTC | CASSHYRGYWYGYTF
NA | TRBJ2-2 | TRBV30 | TRBD1 | TGTGCCTGGGCCACAGGGGCCACCGGGGAGCTGTTTTTT | CAWATGATGELFF
NA | TRBJ1-2 | TRBV28 | NA | TGTGCCAGCAGTTTAGGAGGAGGGTTGAACTATGGCTACACCTTC | CASSLGGGLNYGYTF
NA | TRBJ2-7 | TRBV12-3/TRBV12-4 | NA | TGTGCCAGCAGTTTAGGTGAGACCTACGAGCAGTACTTC | CASSLGETYEQYF
NA | TRBJ1-4 | TRBV6-1 | NA | TGTGCCAGCAGTGACATCGGGGGGCACGGTGAAAAACTGTTTTTT | CASSDIGGHGEKLFF
NA | TRBJ1-1 | TRBV10-3 | NA | TGTGCCATCAGTTCAACAGGGATTGAAGCTTTCTTT | CAISSTGIEAFF
NA | TRBJ2-7 | TRBV3-1/TRBV3-2 | TRBD1 | TGTGCCAGCAGCCAAGTTGTGACAGGGGTCGAGCAGTACTTC | CASSQVVTGVEQYF
NA | TRBJ1-4 | TRBV19 | TRBD1 | TGTGCCAGTAGTATACAGGGACAGGGGATGTTTTTT | CASSIQGQGMFF
few | TRBJ1-4 | TRBV27 | TRBD1 | TGTGCCAGCAGTGTGATGACAGGGGGCGATGAAAAACTGTTTTTT | CASSVMTGGDEKLFF
NA | TRBJ1-5 | TRBV27 | NA | TGTGCCAGCAGTTTCCTCGGGGGTAGCAATCAGCCCCAGCATTTT | CASSFLGGSNQPQHF
NA | TRBJ2-3 | TRBV6-2/TRBV6-3 | TRBD2 | TGTGCCAGCAGCCTAGCGGGGGGGGTCACAGATACGCAGTATTTT | CASSLAGGVTDTQYF